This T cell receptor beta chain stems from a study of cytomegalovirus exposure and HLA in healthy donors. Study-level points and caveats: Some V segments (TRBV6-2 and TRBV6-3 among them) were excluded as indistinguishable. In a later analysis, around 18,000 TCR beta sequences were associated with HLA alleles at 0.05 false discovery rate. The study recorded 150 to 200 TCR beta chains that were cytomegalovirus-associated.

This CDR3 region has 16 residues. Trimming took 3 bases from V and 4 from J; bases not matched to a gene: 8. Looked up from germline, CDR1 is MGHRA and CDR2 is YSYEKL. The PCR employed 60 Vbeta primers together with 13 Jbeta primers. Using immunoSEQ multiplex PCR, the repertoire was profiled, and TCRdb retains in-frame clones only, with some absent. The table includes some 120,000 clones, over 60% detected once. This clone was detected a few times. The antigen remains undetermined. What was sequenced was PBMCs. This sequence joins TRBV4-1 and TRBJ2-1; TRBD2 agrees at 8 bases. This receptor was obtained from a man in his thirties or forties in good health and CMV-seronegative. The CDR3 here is CASSHTGTSRYNEQFF. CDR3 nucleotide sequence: TGCGCCAGCAGCCATACCGGGACTAGTAGGTACAATGAGCAGTTCTTC.